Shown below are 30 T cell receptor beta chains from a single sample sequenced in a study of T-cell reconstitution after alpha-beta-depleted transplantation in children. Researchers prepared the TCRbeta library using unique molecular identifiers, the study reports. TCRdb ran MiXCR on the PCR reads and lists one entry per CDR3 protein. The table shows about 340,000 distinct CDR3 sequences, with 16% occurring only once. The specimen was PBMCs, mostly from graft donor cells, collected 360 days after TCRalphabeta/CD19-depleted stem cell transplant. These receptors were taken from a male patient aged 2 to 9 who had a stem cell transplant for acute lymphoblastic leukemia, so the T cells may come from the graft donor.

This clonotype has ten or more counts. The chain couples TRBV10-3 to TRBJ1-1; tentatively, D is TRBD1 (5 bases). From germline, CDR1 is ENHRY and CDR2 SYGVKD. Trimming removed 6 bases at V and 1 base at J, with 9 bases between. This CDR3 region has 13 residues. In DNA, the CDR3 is TGTGCCATCAGGAAAACAGGGAACACTGAAGCTTTCTTT. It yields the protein CAIRKTGNTEAFF.

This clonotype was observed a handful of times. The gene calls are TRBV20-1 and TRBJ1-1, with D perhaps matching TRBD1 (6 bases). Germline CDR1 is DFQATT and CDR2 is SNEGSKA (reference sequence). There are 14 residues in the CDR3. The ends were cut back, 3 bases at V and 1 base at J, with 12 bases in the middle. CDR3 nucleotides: TGCAGTGCTAGTTCGGGGGCCGGGAACACTGAAGCTTTCTTT. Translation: CSASSGAGNTEAFF.

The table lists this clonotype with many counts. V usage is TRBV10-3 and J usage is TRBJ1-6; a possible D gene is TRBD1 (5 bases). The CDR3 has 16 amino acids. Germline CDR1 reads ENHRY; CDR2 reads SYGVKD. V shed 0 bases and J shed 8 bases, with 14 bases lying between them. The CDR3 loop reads CAISESRGQGDSPLHF. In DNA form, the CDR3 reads TGTGCCATCAGTGAGTCGAGAGGGCAAGGGGATTCACCCCTCCACTTT.

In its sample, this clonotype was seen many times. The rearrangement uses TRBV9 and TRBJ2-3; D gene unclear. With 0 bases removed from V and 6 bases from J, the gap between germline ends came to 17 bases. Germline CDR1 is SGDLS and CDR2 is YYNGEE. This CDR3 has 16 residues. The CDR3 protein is CASSVAYRSPWDTQYF. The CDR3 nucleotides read TGTGCCAGCAGCGTAGCATATCGGTCACCGTGGGATACGCAGTATTTT.

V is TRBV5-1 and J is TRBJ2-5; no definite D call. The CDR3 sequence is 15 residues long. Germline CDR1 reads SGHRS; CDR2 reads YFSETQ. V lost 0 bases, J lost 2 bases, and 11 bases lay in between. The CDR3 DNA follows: TGCGCCAGCAGCTTGGATTTCGGGCCTCAAGAGACCCAGTACTTC. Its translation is CASSLDFGPQETQYF.

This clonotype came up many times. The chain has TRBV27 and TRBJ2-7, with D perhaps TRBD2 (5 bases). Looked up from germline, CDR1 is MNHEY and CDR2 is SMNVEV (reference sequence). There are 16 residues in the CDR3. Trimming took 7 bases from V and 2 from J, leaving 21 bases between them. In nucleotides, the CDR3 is TGTGCCAGCACCTTTAGGGCTTTGGGAGAGCCCTACGAGCAGTACTTC. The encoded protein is CASTFRALGEPYEQYF.

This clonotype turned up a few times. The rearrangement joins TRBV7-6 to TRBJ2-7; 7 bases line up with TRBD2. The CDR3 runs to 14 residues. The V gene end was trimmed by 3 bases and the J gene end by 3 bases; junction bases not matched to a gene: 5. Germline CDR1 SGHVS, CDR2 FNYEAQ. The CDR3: CASSLGGVGYEQYF. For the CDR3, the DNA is TGTGCCAGCAGCTTGGGGGGGGTAGGCTACGAGCAGTACTTC.

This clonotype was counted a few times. The CDR3 region is CASSQTGTGLVETQYF. Here the CDR3 DNA reads TGCGCCAGCAGCCAAACCGGGACAGGACTGGTAGAGACCCAGTACTTC. This chain links TRBV4-1 with TRBJ2-5, with 8 positions matching TRBD1. Germline loops: CDR1 MGHRA, CDR2 YSYEKL. The CDR3 runs 16 residues. J was trimmed by 4 bases and V by 2 bases; bases with no gene match: 9.

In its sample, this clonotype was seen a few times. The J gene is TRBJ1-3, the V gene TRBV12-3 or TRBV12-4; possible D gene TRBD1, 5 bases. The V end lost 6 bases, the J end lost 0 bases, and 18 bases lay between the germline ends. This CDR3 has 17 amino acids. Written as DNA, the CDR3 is TGTGCCAGCAGAGAAGACAGCCTCTTGCTCTCTGGAAACACCATATATTTT. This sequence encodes CASREDSLLLSGNTIYF.

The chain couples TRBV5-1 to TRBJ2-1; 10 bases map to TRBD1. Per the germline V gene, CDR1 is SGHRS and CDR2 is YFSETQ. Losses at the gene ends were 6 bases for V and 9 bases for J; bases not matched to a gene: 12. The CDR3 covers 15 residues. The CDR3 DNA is TGCGCCAGCAACCCGGACAGGGGGATGGTTGGTGAGCAGTTCTTC. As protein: CASNPDRGMVGEQFF.

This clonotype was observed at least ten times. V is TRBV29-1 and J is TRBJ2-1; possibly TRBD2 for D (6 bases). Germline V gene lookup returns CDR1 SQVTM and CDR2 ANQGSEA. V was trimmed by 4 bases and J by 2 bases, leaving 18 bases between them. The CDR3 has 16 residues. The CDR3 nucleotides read TGCAGCGTTGGTTTATTGGCTAGCGTTCCCTACAATGAGCAGTTCTTC. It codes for CSVGLLASVPYNEQFF.

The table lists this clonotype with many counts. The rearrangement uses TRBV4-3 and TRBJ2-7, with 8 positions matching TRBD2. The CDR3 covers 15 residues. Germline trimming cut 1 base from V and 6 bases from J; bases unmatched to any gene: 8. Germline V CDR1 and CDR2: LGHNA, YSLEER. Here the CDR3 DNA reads TGCGCCAGCAGCCAAGTCAGCGGGAGTGCGGTCGAGCAGTACTTC. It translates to CASSQVSGSAVEQYF.

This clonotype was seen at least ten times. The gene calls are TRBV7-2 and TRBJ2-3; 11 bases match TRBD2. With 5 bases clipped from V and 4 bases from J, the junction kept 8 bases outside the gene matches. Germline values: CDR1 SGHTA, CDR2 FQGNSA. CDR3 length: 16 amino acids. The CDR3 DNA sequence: TGTGCCAGCAGCCCTTACCTAGCGGGAGGTGCAGATACGCAGTATTTT. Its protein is CASSPYLAGGADTQYF.

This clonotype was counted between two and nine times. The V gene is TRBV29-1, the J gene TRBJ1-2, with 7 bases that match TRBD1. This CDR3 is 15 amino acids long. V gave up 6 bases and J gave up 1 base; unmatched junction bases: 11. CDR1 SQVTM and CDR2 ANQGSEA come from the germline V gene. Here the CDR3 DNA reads TGCAGCGTCCGACGCCTGGGACAGCTTAACTATGGCTACACCTTC. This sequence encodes CSVRRLGQLNYGYTF.

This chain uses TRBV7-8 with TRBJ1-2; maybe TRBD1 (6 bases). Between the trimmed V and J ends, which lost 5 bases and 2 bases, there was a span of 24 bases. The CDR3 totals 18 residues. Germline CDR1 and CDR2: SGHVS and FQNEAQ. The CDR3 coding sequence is TGTGCCAGCAGCCTTTTTAACCGATGGACAGAGAGAAACTATGGCTACACCTTC. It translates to CASSLFNRWTERNYGYTF.

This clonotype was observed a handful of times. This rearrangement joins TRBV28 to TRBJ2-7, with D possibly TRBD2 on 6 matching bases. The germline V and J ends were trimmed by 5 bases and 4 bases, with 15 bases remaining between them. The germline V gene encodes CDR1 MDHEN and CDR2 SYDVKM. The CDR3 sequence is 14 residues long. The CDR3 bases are TGTGCCAGCAGTGTCATCGCCGGGACTTACGAGCAGTACTTC. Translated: CASSVIAGTYEQYF.

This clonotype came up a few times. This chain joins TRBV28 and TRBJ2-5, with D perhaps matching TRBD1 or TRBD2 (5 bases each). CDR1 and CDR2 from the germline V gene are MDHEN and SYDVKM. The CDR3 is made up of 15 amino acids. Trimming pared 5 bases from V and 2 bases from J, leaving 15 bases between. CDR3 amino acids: CASSPAGTFQETQYF. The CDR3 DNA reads TGTGCCAGCAGTCCAGCCGGGACGTTTCAAGAGACCCAGTACTTC.

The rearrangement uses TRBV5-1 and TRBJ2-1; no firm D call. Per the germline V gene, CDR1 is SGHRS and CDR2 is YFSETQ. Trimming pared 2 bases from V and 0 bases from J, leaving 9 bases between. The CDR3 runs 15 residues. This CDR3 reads CASSFSPVSYNEQFF. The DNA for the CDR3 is TGCGCCAGCAGCTTCTCCCCGGTCTCCTACAATGAGCAGTTCTTC.

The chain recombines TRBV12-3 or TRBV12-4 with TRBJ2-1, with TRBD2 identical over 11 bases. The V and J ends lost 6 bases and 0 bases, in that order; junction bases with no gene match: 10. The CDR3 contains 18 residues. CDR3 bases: TGTGCCAGCAGCCTTGGGACTAGCGGAGGGAGCTCCTACAATGAGCAGTTCTTC. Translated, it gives CASSLGTSGGSSYNEQFF.

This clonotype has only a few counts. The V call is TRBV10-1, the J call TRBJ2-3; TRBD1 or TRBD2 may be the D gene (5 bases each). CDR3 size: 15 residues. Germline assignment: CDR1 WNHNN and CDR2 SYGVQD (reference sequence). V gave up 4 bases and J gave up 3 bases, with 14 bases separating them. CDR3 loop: CASSVGGVETDTQYF. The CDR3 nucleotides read TGCGCCAGCAGTGTTGGGGGAGTGGAGACAGATACGCAGTATTTT.

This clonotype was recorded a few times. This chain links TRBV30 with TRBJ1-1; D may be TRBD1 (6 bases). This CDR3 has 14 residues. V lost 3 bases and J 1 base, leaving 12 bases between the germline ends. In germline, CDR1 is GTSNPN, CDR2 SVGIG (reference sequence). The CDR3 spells CAWRDWGANTEAFF. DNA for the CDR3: TGTGCCTGGAGGGACTGGGGGGCGAACACTGAAGCTTTCTTT.

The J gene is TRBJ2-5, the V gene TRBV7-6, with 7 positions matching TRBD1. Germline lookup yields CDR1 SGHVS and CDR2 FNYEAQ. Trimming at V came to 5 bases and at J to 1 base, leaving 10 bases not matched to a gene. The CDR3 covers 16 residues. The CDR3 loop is CASSRRQGRTQETQYF. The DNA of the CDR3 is TGTGCCAGCAGCCGCCGACAGGGTAGGACCCAAGAGACCCAGTACTTC.

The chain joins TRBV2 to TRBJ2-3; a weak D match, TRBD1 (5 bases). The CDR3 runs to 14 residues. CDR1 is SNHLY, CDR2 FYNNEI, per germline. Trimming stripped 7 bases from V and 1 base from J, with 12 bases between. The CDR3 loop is CASTRTLGTDTQYF. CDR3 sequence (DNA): TGTGCCAGCACCCGGACACTTGGCACAGATACGCAGTATTTT.

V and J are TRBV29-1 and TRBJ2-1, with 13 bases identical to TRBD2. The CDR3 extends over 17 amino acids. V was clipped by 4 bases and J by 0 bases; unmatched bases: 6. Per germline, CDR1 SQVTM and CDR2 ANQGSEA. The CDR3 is CSVVLAGGPRSYNEQFF. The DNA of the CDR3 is TGCAGCGTTGTACTAGCGGGAGGGCCTCGCTCCTACAATGAGCAGTTCTTC.

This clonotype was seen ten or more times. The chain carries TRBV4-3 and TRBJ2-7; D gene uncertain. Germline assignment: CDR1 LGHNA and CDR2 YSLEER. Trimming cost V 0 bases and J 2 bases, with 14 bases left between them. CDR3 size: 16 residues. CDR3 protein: CASSQDGRALPYEQYF. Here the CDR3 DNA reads TGCGCCAGCAGCCAAGATGGCCGAGCCCTCCCCTACGAGCAGTACTTC.

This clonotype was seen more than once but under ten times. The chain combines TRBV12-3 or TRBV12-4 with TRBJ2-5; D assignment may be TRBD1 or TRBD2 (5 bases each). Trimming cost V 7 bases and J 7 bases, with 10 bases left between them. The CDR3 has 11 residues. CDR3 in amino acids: CASTLGGTQYF. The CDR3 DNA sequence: TGTGCCAGCACCCTTGGGGGGACCCAGTACTTC.

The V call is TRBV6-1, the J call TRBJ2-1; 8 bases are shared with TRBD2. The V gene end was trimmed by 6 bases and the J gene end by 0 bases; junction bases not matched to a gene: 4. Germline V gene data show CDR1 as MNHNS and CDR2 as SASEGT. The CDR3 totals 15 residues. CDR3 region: CASRREANSYNEQFF. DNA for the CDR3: TGTGCCAGCAGGCGGGAGGCTAACTCCTACAATGAGCAGTTCTTC.

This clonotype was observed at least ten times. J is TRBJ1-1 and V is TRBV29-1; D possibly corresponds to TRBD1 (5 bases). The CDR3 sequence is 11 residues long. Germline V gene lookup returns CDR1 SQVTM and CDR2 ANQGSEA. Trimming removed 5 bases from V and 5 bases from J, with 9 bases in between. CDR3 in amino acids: CSVKRGTEAFF. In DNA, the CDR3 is TGCAGCGTTAAAAGGGGTACTGAAGCTTTCTTT.

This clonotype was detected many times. CDR3 region: CAWRSRALPEQYF. The CDR3 coding sequence is TGTGCCTGGAGATCACGGGCCCTGCCCGAGCAGTACTTC. J is TRBJ2-7 and V is TRBV30; D call uncertain. Trimming took 3 bases from V and 6 from J, leaving 15 bases between them. There are 13 residues in the CDR3. The germline V gene encodes CDR1 GTSNPN and CDR2 SVGIG (reference sequence).

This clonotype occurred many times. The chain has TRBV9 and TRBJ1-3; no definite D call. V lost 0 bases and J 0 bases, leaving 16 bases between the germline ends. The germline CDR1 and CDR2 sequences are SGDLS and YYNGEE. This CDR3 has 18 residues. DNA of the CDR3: TGTGCCAGCAGCGTAGTTGGGTTTGCCCCGTCCTCTGGAAACACCATATATTTT. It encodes CASSVVGFAPSSGNTIYF. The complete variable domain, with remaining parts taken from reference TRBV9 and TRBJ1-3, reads DSGVTQTPKHLITATGQRVTLRCSPRSGDLSVYWYQQSLDQGLQFLIQYYNGEERAKGNILERFSAQQFPDLHSELNLSSLELGDSALYFCASSVVGFAPSSGNTIYFGEGSWLTVV.